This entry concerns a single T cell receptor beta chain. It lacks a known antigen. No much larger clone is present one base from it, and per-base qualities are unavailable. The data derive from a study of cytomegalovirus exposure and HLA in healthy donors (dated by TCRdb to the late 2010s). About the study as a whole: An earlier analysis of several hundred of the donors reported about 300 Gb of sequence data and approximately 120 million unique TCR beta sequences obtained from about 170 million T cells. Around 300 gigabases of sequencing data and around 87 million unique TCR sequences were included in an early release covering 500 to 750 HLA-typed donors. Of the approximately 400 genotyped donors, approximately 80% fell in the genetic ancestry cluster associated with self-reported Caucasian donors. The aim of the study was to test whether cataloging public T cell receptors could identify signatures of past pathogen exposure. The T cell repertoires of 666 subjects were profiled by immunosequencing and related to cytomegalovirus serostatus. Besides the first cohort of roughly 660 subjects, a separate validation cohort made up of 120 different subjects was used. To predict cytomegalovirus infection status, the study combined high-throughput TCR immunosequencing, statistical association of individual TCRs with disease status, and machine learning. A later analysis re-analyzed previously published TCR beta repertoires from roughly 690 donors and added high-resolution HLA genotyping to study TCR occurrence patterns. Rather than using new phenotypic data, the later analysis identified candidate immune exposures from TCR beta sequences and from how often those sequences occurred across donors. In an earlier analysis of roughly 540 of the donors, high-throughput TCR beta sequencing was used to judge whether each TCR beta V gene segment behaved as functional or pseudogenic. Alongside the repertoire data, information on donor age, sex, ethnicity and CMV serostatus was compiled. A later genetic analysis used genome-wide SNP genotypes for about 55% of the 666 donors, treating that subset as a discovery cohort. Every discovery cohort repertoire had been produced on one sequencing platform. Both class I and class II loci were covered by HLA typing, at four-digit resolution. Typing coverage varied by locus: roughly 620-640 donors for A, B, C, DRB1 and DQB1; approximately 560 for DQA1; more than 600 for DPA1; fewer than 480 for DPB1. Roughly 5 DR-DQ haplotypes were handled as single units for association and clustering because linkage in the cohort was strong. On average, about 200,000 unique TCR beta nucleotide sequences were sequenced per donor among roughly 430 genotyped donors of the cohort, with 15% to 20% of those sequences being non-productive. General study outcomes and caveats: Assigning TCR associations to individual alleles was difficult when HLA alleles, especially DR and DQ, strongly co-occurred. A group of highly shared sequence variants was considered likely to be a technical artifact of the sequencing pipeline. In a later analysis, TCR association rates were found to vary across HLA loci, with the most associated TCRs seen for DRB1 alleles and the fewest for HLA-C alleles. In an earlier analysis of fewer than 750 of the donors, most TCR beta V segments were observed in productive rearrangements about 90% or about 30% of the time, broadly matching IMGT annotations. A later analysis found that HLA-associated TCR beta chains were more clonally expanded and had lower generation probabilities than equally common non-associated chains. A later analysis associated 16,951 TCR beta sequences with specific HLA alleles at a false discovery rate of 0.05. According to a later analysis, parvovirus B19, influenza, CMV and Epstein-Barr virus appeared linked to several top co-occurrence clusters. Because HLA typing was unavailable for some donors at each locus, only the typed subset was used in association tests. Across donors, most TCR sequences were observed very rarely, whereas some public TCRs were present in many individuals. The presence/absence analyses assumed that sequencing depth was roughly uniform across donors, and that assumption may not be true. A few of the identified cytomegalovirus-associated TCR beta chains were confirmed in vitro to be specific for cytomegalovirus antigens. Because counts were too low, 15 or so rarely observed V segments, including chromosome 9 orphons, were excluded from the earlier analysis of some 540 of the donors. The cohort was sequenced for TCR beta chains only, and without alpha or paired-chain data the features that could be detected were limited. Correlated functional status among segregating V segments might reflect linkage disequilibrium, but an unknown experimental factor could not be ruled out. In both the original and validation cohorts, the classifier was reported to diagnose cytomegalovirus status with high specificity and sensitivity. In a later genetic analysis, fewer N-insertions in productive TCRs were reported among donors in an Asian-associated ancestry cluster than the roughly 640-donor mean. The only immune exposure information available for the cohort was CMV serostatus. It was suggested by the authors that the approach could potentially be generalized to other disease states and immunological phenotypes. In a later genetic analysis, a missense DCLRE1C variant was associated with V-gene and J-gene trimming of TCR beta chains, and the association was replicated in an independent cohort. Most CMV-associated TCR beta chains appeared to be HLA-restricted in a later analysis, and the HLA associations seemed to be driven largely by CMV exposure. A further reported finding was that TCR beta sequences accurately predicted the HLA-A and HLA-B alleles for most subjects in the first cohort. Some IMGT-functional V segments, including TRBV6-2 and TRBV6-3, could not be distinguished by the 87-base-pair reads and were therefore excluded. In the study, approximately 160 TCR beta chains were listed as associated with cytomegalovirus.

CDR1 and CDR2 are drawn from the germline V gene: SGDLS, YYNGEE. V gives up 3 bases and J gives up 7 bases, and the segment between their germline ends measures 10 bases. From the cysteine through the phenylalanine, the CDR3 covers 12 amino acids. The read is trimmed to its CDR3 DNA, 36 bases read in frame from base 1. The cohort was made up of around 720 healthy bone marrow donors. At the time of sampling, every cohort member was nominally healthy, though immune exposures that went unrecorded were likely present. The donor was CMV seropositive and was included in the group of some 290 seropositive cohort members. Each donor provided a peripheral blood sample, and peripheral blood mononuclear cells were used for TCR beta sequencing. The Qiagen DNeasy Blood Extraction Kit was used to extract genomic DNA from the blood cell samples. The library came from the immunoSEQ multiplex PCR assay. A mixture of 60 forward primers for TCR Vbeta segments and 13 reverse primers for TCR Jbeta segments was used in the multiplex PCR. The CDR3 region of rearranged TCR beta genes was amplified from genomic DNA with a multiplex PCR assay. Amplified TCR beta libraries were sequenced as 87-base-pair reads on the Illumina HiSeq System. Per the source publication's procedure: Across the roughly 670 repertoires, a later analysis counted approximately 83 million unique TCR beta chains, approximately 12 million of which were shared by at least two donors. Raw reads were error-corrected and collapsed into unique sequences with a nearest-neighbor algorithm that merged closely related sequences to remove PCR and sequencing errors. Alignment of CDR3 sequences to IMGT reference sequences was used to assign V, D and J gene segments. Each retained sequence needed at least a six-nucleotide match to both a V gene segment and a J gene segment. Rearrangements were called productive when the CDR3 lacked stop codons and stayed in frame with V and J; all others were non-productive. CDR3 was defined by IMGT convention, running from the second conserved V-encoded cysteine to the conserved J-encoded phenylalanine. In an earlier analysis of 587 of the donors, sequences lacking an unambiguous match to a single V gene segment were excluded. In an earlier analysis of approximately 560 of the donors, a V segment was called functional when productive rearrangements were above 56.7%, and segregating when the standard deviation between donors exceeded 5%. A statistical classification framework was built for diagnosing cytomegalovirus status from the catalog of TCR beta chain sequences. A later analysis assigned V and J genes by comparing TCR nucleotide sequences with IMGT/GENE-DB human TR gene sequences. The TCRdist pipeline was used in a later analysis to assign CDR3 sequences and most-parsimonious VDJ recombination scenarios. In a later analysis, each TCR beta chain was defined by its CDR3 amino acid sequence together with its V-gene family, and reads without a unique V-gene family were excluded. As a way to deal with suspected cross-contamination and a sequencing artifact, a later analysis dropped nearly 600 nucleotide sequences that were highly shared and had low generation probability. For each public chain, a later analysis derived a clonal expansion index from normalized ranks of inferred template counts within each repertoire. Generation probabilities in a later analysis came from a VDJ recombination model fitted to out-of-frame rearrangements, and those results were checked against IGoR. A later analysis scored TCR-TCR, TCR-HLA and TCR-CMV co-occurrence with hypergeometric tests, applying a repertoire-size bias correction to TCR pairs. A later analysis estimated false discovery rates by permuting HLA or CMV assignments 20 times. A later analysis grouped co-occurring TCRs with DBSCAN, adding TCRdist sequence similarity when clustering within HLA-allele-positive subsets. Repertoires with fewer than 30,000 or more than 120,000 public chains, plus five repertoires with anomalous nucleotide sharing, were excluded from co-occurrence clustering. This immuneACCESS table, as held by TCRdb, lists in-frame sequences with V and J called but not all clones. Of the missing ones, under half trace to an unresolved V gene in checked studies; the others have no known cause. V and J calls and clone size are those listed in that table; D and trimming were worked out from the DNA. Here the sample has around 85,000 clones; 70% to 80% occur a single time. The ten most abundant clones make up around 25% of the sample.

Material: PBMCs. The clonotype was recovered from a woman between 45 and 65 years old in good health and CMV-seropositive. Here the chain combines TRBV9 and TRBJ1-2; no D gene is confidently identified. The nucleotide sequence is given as TGTGCCAGCAGCGCCGCGGCATTTGGCTACACCTTC. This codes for CASSAAAFGYTF.